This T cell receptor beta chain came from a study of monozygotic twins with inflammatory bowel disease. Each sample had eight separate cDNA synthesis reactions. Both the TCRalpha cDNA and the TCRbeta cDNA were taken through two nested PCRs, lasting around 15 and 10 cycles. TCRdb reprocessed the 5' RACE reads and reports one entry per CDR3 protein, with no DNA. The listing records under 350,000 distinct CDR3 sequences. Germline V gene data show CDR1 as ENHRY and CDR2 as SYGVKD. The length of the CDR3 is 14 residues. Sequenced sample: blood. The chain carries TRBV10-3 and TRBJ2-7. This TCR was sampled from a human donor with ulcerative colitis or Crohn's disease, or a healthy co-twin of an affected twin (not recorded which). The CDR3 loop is CAISEARESYEQYF.